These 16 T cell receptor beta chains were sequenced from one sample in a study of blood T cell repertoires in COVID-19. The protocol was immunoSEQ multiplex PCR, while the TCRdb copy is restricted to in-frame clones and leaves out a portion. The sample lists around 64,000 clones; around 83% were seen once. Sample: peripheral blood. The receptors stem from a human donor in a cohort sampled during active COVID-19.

The CDR3 here is CASSFQGAGLNTEAFF. The CDR3 nucleotides read TGCGCCAGCAGCTTTCAAGGGGCAGGTCTGAACACTGAAGCTTTCTTT. V and J are TRBV5-1 and TRBJ1-1; D perhaps matches TRBD1 (5 bases). CDR1 is SGHRS and CDR2 is YFSETQ in the germline V gene. This CDR3 is 16 amino acids long. Trimming removed 2 bases from V and 0 bases from J, with 14 bases in between.

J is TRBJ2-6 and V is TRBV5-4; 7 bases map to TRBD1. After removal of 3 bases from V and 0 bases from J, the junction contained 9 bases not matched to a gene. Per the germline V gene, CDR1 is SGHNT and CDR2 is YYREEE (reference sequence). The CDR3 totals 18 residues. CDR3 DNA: TGTGCCAGCAGCTCGACAGGGCGATCCGGCTCTGGGGCCAACGTCCTGACTTTC. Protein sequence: CASSSTGRSGSGANVLTF.

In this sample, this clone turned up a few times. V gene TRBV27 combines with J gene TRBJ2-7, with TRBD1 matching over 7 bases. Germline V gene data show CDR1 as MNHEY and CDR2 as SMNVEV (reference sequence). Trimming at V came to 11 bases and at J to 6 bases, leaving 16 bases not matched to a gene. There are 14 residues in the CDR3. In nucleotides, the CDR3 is TGTGCCGGGGCCCAAGATGAGGGGGCGTCCGAGCAGTACTTC. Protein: CAGAQDEGASEQYF.

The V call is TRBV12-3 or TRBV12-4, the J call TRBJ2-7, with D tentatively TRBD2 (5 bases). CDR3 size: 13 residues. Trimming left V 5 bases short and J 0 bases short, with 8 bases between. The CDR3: CASSQAVSYEQYF. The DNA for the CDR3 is TGTGCCAGCAGTCAAGCGGTCTCCTACGAGCAGTACTTC.

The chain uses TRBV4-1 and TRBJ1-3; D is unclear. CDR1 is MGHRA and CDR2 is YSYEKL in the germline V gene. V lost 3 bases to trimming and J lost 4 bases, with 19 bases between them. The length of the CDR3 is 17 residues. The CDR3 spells CASSHLAYPSLGNTIYF. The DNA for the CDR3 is TGCGCCAGCAGCCATCTCGCCTACCCTAGTTTGGGAAACACCATATATTTT.

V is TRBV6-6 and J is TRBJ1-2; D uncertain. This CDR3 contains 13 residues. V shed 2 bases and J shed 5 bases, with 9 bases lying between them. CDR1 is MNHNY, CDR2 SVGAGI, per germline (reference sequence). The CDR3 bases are TGTGCCAGCAGTTACGTCCCGGGATATGGCTACACCTTC. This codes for CASSYVPGYGYTF.

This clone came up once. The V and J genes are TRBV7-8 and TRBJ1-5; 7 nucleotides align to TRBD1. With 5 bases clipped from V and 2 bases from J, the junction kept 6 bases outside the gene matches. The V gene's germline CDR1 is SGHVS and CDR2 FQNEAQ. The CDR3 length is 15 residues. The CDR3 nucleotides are TGTGCCAGCAGCCCTCGACAGGGTCGCAATCAGCCCCAGCATTTT. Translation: CASSPRQGRNQPQHF.

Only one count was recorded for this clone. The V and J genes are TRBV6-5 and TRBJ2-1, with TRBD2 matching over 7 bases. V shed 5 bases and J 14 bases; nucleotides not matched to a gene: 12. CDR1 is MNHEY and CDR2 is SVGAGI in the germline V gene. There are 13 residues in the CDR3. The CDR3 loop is CASSPSTSVGEFF. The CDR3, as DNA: TGTGCCAGCAGTCCGAGCACTAGCGTGGGTGAGTTCTTC.

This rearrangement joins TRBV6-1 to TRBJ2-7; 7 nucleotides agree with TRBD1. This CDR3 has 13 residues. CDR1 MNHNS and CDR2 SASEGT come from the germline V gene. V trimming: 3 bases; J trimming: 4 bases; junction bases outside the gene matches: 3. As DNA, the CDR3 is TGTGCCAGCAGTGATGGCAGGGGGTACGAGCAGTACGTC. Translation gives CASSDGRGYEQYV.

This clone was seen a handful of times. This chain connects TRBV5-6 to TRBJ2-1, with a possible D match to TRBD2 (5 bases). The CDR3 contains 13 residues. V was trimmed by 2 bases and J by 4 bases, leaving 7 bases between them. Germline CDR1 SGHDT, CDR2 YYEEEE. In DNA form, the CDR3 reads TGTGCCAGCAGCTTTAAGCGGTACAATGAGCAGTTCTTC. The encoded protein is CASSFKRYNEQFF.

Here the CDR3 reads CASSWDSGYLTGELFF. CDR3 nucleotides: TGTGCCAGCAGCTGGGATTCAGGGTATCTCACCGGGGAGCTGTTTTTT. The V gene is TRBV7-6, the J gene TRBJ2-2; D may be TRBD1 (5 bases). Deletions cut 4 bases from V and 4 bases from J, with 16 bases between. The CDR3 covers 16 residues. The germline V gene encodes CDR1 SGHVS and CDR2 FNYEAQ.

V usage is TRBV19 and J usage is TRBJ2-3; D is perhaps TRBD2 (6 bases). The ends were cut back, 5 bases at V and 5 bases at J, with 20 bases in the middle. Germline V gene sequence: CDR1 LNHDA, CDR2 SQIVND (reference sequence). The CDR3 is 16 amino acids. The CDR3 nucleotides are TGTGCCAGTAGTTCGCCCGGGACTCAGGAAGGAGATACGCAGTATTTT. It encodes CASSSPGTQEGDTQYF.

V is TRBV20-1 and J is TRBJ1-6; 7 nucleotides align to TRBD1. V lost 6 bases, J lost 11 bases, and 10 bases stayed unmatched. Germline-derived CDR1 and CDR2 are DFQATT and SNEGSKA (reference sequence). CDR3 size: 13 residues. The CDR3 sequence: CSASHDRVAPLHF. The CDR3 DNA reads TGCAGTGCCAGTCACGACAGGGTAGCACCCCTCCACTTT.

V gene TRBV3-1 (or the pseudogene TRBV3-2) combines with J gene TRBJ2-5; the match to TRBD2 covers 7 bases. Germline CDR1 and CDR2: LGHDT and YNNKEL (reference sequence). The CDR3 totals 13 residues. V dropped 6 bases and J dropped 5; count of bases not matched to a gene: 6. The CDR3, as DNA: TGTGCCAGCAGACGGGGGGAGGTGGAGACCCAGTACTTC. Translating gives CASRRGEVETQYF.

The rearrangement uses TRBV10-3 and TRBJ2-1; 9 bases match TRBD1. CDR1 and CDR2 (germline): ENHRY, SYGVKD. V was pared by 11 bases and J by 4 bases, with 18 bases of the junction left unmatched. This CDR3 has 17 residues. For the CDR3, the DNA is TGTGCCTCCGGGACAGGGCGCTCCGGGACTGGATACAATGAGCAGTTCTTC. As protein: CASGTGRSGTGYNEQFF.

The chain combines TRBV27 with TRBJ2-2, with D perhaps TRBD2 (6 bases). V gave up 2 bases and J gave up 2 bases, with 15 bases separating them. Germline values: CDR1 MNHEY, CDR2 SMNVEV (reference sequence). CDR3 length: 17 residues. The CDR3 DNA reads TGTGCCAGCAGTTTAAATTTCGGGGGAATAAACACCGGGGAGCTGTTTTTT. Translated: CASSLNFGGINTGELFF.